Listed below are T cell receptor beta chains from one sample, sequenced in a study of neurological immune-mediated disorders. MiXCR, applied by TCRdb to the 5' RACE reads, yields one record per CDR3 protein. The sample records more than 50,000 distinct CDR3 sequences, roughly 3.6% being singletons. The material sequenced was PBMCs. These receptors were taken from a man aged 30 to 39 with multiple sclerosis. Both conserved end residues are part of each CDR3. D genes are given only for firm matches. Not all rows give a size; the values are once, few, many and, for expanded clones, a class.

J: TRBJ1-2; size: few; V: TRBV20-1; D: .; CDR3: CSARERTVDYTF; DNA: TGCAGTGCTAGGGAAAGGACTGTAGACTACACCTTC
J: TRBJ2-1; size: many; V: TRBV12-3/TRBV12-4; D: .; CDR3: CASSLGNGGVGNEQFF; DNA: TGTGCCAGCAGTTTAGGTAACGGAGGGGTAGGCAATGAGCAGTTCTTC
J: TRBJ1-1; size: many; V: TRBV27; D: TRBD1; CDR3: CASSKLTGGNTEAFF; DNA: TGTGCCAGCAGTAAATTGACAGGGGGGAACACTGAAGCTTTCTTT
J: TRBJ1-6; size: few; V: TRBV20-1; D: .; CDR3: CSARGGGLTDSPLNF; DNA: TGCAGTGCTAGAGGGGGTGGGCTCACTGATTCACCCCTCAACTTT
J: TRBJ2-2; size: many; V: TRBV5-1; D: .; CDR3: CASSPFVRAGELFF; DNA: TGCGCCAGCAGCCCCTTTGTACGGGCCGGGGAGCTGTTTTTT
J: TRBJ1-2; size: many; V: TRBV27; D: TRBD1; CDR3: CASSFGQGYGYTF; DNA: TGTGCCAGCAGTTTTGGACAGGGCTATGGCTACACCTTC
J: TRBJ2-2; size: many; V: TRBV5-1; D: TRBD2; CDR3: CASSGGLAGTGELFF; DNA: TGCGCCAGCAGCGGGGGACTAGCGGGCACCGGGGAGCTGTTTTTT
J: TRBJ2-1; size: many; V: TRBV5-1; D: .; CDR3: CASSLYSYNEQFF; DNA: TGCGCCAGCAGCCTGTATTCCTACAATGAGCAGTTCTTC
J: TRBJ2-1; size: many; V: TRBV5-1; D: TRBD2; CDR3: CASSRERGNIEQFF; DNA: TGCGCCAGCAGTAGAGAGCGGGGGAATATTGAGCAGTTCTTC
J: TRBJ1-1; size: many; V: TRBV6-5; D: .; CDR3: CASSVGGAEGTEAFF; DNA: TGTGCCAGCAGTGTTGGGGGCGCCGAGGGCACTGAAGCTTTCTTT
J: TRBJ1-1; size: many; V: TRBV29-1; D: .; CDR3: CSVEALGGGRITEAFF; DNA: TGCAGCGTTGAAGCTCTGGGAGGGGGTCGAATCACTGAAGCTTTCTTT
J: TRBJ1-5; size: many; V: TRBV3-1; D: .; CDR3: CASSQVSDNQPQHF; DNA: TGTGCCAGCAGCCAAGTTAGCGACAATCAGCCCCAGCATTTT
J: TRBJ2-3; size: many; V: TRBV20-1; D: TRBD2; CDR3: CSARDSLAGRGDTQYF; DNA: TGCAGTGCTAGAGATTCACTAGCGGGGAGGGGAGATACGCAGTATTTT
J: TRBJ1-2; size: many; V: TRBV6-5; D: .; CDR3: CASSYGVVSYGYTF; DNA: TGTGCCAGCAGTTATGGGGTCGTAAGCTATGGCTACACCTTC
J: TRBJ2-7; size: many; V: TRBV4-1; D: .; CDR3: CASSQVGRSYEQYF; DNA: TGCGCCAGCAGCCAAGTGGGCCGTTCCTACGAGCAGTACTTC
J: TRBJ1-2; size: many; V: TRBV7-2; D: TRBD1; CDR3: CASTSPWDRGGYTF; DNA: TGTGCCAGCACCTCACCATGGGACAGGGGGGGCTACACCTTC
J: TRBJ2-1; size: .; V: TRBV7-8; D: TRBD2; CDR3: CASSLQRGAHNEQFF; DNA: TGTGCCAGCAGCTTGCAGCGGGGGGCCCACAATGAGCAGTTCTTC
J: TRBJ1-2; size: many; V: TRBV20-1; D: .; CDR3: CSARGTRTPVGYTF; DNA: TGCAGTGCTAGGGGGACCAGGACTCCGGTGGGCTACACCTTC
J: TRBJ2-3; size: many; V: TRBV7-3; D: .; CDR3: CASSLAPTDTQYF; DNA: TGTGCCAGCAGCTTAGCTCCCACAGATACGCAGTATTTT
J: TRBJ1-1; size: many; V: TRBV12-3/TRBV12-4; D: .; CDR3: CASSRPGNTEAFF; DNA: TGTGCCAGCAGCCGCCCAGGGAACACTGAAGCTTTCTTT
J: TRBJ2-1; size: many; V: TRBV24-1; D: .; CDR3: CATSDLAGPEQFF; DNA: TGTGCCACCAGTGATTTGGCGGGTCCTGAGCAGTTCTTC
J: TRBJ1-4; size: many; V: TRBV9; D: .; CDR3: CASSVAGSHNEKLFF; DNA: TGTGCCAGCAGCGTAGCTGGCAGTCATAATGAAAAACTGTTTTTT
J: TRBJ2-3; size: .; V: TRBV5-1; D: .; CDR3: CASSLDPNTDTQYF; DNA: TGCGCCAGCAGCTTGGATCCGAACACAGATACGCAGTATTTT
J: TRBJ1-2; size: few; V: TRBV18; D: .; CDR3: CASSPLGPGNYGYTF; DNA: TGTGCCAGCTCACCACTGGGGCCCGGGAACTATGGCTACACCTTC
J: TRBJ2-5; size: many; V: TRBV5-1; D: .; CDR3: CASMLSGKETQYF; DNA: TGCGCCAGCATGCTTTCGGGGAAAGAGACCCAGTACTTC
J: TRBJ1-4; size: many; V: TRBV12-3/TRBV12-4; D: .; CDR3: CASSRPAGTNEKLFF; DNA: TGTGCCAGCAGTCGTCCGGCGGGGACTAATGAAAAACTGTTTTTT
J: TRBJ2-1; size: many; V: TRBV5-1; D: TRBD2; CDR3: CASSHLLGTSGGINSYNEQFF; DNA: TGCGCCAGCAGCCACTTATTAGGGACTAGCGGGGGGATAAACTCCTACAATGAGCAGTTCTTC
J: TRBJ2-5; size: many; V: TRBV18; D: .; CDR3: CASSPAQETQYF; DNA: TGTGCCAGCTCACCGGCTCAAGAGACCCAGTACTTC
J: TRBJ1-5; size: many; V: TRBV4-1; D: .; CDR3: CASSQTLTSGGNQPQHF; DNA: TGCGCCAGCAGCCAAACACTGACATCCGGGGGGAATCAGCCCCAGCATTTT
J: TRBJ2-7; size: many; V: TRBV4-2; D: TRBD1; CDR3: CASSLTGTGDDEQYF; DNA: TGTGCCAGCAGCCTCACCGGGACAGGGGACGACGAGCAGTACTTC
J: TRBJ2-3; size: many; V: TRBV12-3/TRBV12-4; D: .; CDR3: CASSPGRFSTDTQYF; DNA: TGTGCCAGCAGTCCCGGTCGGTTCAGCACAGATACGCAGTATTTT
J: TRBJ2-5; size: many; V: TRBV6-5; D: TRBD2; CDR3: CASSFSGDPGAQYF; DNA: TGTGCCAGCAGTTTCAGCGGGGACCCTGGGGCCCAGTACTTC
J: TRBJ1-5; size: many; V: TRBV6-5; D: .; CDR3: CASSLLGGPQHF; DNA: TGTGCCAGCAGTCTCCTCGGGGGTCCCCAGCATTTT
J: TRBJ1-1; size: many; V: TRBV18; D: .; CDR3: CASSPIGSEAFF; DNA: TGTGCCAGCTCACCGATAGGGTCTGAAGCTTTCTTT
J: TRBJ2-1; size: .; V: TRBV18; D: TRBD2; CDR3: CASSPRLASSYNEQFF; DNA: TGTGCCAGCTCACCAAGACTAGCGAGCTCCTACAATGAGCAGTTCTTC
J: TRBJ1-3; size: many; V: TRBV5-6; D: TRBD1; CDR3: CASSLRGQRNTIYF; DNA: TGTGCCAGCAGCTTGCGGGGACAGCGAAACACCATATATTTT
J: TRBJ2-3; size: many; V: TRBV29-1; D: TRBD2; CDR3: CSVVIAGPSTDTQYF; DNA: TGCAGCGTTGTTATAGCGGGGCCTAGCACAGATACGCAGTATTTT
J: TRBJ1-5; size: few; V: TRBV12-3/TRBV12-4; D: .; CDR3: CASSSGYQPQNF; DNA: TGTGCCAGCAGTTCCGGGTATCAGCCCCAGAATTTT
J: TRBJ2-1; size: many; V: TRBV5-6; D: TRBD2; CDR3: CASSLTSGGARDYNEQFF; DNA: TGTGCCAGCAGCTTGACTAGCGGGGGGGCCCGAGACTACAATGAGCAGTTCTTC
J: TRBJ2-2; size: many; V: TRBV7-9; D: .; CDR3: CASSARVRTGELFF; DNA: TGTGCCAGCAGCGCCAGGGTACGCACCGGGGAGCTGTTTTTT
J: TRBJ2-3; size: many; V: TRBV5-1; D: TRBD2; CDR3: CASSGSGVSTDTQYF; DNA: TGCGCCAGCAGTGGTAGCGGGGTTAGCACAGATACGCAGTATTTT
J: TRBJ2-5; size: many; V: TRBV12-3/TRBV12-4; D: TRBD2; CDR3: CASSSSSGGTQETQYF; DNA: TGTGCCAGCAGTTCATCTAGCGGGGGGACCCAAGAGACCCAGTACTTC
J: TRBJ1-1; size: many; V: TRBV20-1; D: .; CDR3: CSAMPDVSTEAFF; DNA: TGCAGTGCTATGCCGGACGTATCCACTGAAGCTTTCTTT
J: TRBJ2-5; size: many; V: TRBV5-6; D: .; CDR3: CASRAGKGTQYF; DNA: TGTGCCAGCAGGGCAGGGAAAGGGACCCAGTACTTC
J: TRBJ2-3; size: many; V: TRBV11-2; D: .; CDR3: CASSLVYSSTDTQYF; DNA: TGTGCCAGCAGCTTAGTTTACTCTAGCACAGATACGCAGTATTTT
J: TRBJ2-7; size: many; V: TRBV6-1; D: TRBD2; CDR3: CATQTLAGGTYEQYF; DNA: TGTGCCACCCAAACTCTAGCGGGGGGAACCTACGAGCAGTACTTC
J: TRBJ2-3; size: many; V: TRBV29-1; D: TRBD2; CDR3: CSVTGTSVSTDTQYF; DNA: TGCAGCGTCACCGGGACTAGCGTGAGCACAGATACGCAGTATTTT